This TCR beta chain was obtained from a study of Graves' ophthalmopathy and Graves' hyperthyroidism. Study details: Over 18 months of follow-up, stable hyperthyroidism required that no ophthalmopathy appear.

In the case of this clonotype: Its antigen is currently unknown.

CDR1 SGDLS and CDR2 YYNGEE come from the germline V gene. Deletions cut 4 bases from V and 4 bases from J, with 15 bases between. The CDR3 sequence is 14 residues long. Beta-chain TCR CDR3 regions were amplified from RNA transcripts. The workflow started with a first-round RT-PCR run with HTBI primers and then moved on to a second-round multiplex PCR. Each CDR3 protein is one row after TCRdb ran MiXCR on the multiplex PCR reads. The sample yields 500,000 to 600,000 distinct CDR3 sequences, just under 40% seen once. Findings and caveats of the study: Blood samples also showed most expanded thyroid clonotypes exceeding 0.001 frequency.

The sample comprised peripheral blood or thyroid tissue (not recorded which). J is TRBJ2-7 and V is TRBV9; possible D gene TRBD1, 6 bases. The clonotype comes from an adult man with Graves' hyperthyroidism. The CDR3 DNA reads TGTGCCAGCAGCCCCTGGACAGCGGATTACGAGCAGTACTTC. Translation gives CASSPWTADYEQYF.